This TCR beta chain came from a study of blood T cell repertoires in COVID-19. For the study at large: COVID-19 samples from acute and convalescent phases originated in the United States, Italy and Spain. PBMCs, B-cell-depleted T cells, or T cells were the source of the cDNA or gDNA that made up the material.

The CDR3 totals 13 residues. CDR1 is MNHEY and CDR2 is SVGEGT in the germline V gene. The junction had 3 bases not matched to a gene; V was cut back by 4 bases and J by 6 bases. Original handling: Estimates of nucleated cell counts were drawn from the amplification of reference gene primers. TCRdb's table, derived via immunoSEQ multiplex PCR, lists solely in-frame clones and lacks some. From that table come the V and J calls and clone size; the DNA was used to work out D and trimming. The sample carries approximately 160,000 clones, approximately 86% recorded once. The sequencing input was peripheral blood. The sequence derives from a man in his fifties with active or convalescent COVID-19. The gene calls are TRBV6-2 or TRBV6-3 and TRBJ1-5, with 7 bases fitting TRBD1. CDR3 residues: CASSWGQFQPQHF. The CDR3 nucleotides read TGTGCCAGCAGTTGGGGACAGTTTCAGCCCCAGCATTTT.